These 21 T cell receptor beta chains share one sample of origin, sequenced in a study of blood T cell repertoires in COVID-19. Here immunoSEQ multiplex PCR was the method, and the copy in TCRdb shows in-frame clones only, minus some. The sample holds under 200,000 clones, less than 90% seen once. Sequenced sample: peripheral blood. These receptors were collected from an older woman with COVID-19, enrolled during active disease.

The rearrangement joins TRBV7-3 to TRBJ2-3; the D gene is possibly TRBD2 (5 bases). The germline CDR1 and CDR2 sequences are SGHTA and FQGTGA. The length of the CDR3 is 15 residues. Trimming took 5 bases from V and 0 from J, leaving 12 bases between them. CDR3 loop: CASSQLDFSTDTQYF. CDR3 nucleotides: TGTGCCAGCAGCCAACTAGATTTTAGCACAGATACGCAGTATTTT.

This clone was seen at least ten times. CDR3 loop: CASSLGPGGYSTDTQYF. The CDR3 DNA sequence: TGTGCCAGCAGCTTAGGCCCGGGGGGGTATAGCACAGATACGCAGTATTTT. This chain connects TRBV7-2 to TRBJ2-3; TRBD2 aligns across 8 bases. The CDR3 is 17 residues long. Germline V CDR1 and CDR2: SGHTA, FQGNSA. Losses at the gene ends were 1 base for V and 0 bases for J; bases not matched to a gene: 6.

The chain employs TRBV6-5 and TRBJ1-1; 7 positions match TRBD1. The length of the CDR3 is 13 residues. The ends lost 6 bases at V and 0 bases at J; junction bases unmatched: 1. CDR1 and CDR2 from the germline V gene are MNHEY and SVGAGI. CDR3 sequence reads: CASRGQLNTEAFF. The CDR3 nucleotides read TGTGCCAGCAGGGGACAGTTGAACACTGAAGCTTTCTTT.

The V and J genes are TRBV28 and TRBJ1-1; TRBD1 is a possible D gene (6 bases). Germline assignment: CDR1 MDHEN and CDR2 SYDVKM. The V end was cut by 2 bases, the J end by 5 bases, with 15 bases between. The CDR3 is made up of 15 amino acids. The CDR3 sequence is CASSLVGGARTEAFF. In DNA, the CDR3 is TGTGCCAGCAGTTTAGTTGGGGGCGCAAGGACTGAAGCTTTCTTT.

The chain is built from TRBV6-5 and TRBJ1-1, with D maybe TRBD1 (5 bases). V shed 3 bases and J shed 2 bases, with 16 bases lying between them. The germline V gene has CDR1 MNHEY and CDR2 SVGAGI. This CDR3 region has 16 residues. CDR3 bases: TGTGCCAGCAGTTATCGTCCAGGGAACCCTAACACTGAAGCTTTCTTT. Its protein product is CASSYRPGNPNTEAFF.

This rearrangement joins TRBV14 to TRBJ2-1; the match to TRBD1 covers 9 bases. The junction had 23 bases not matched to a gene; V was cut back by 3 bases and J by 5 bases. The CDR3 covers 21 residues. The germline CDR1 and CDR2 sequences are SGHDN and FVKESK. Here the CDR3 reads CASSQRVGQGSGTGRNNEQFF. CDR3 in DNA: TGTGCCAGCAGCCAGAGAGTGGGACAGGGCAGTGGTACTGGAAGAAACAATGAGCAGTTCTTC.

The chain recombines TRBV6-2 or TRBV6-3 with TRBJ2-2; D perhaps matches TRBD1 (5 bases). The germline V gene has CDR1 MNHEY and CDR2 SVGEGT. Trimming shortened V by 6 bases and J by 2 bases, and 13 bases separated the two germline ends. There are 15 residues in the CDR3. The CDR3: CASSTTDGNTGELFF. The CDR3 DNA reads TGTGCCAGCAGCACGACAGATGGTAACACCGGGGAGCTGTTTTTT.

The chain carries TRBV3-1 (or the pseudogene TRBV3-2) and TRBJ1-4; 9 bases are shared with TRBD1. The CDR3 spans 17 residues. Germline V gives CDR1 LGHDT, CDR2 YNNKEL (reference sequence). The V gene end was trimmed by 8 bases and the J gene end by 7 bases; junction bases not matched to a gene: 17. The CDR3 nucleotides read TGTGCCAGCTATCCCGGGACAGGGAGGTGGAAGGGTGAAAAACTGTTTTTT. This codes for CASYPGTGRWKGEKLFF.

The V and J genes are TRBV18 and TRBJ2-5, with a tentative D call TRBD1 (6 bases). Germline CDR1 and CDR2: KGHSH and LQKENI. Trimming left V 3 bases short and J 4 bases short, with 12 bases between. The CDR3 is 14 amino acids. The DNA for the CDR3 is TGTGCCAGCTCACCCCTCAGGGGTGGAGAGACCCAGTACTTC. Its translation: CASSPLRGGETQYF.

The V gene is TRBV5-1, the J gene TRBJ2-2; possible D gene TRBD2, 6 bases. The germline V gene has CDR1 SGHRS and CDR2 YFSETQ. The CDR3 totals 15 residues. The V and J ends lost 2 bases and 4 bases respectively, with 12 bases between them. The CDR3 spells CASSLLSGSTGELFF. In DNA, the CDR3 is TGCGCCAGCAGCTTACTTAGCGGTAGCACCGGGGAGCTGTTTTTT.

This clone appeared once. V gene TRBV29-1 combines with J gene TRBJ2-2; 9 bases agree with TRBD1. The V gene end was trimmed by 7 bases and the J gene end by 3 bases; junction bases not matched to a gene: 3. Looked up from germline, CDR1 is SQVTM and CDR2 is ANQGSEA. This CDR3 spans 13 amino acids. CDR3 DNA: TGCAGCGCTTGGACAGGGGACACCGGGGAGCTGTTTTTT. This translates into CSAWTGDTGELFF.

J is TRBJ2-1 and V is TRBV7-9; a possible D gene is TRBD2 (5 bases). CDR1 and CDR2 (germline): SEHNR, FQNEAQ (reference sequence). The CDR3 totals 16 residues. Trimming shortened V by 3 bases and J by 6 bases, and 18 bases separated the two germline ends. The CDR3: CASSFATTSGSNEQFF. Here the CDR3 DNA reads TGTGCCAGCAGCTTCGCGACCACATCGGGATCCAATGAGCAGTTCTTC.

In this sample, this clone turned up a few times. Here the CDR3 DNA reads TGTGCCAGCAGCCGGGACAGTTACTATGGCTACACCTTC. Protein sequence: CASSRDSYYGYTF. V is TRBV6-2 or TRBV6-3 and J is TRBJ1-2, with 7 bases fitting TRBD1. The germline gives CDR1 MNHEY, CDR2 SVGEGT. The CDR3 has 13 amino acids. V was clipped by 6 bases and J by 3 bases; unmatched bases: 4.

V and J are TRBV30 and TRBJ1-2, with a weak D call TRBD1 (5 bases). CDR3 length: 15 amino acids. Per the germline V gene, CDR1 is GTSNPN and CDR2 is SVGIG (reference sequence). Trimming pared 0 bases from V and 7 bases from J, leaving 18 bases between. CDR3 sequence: CAWSVLVRGNGGYTF. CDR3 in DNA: TGTGCCTGGAGTGTACTGGTAAGGGGTAACGGTGGCTACACCTTC.

The CDR3 region is CASSMGGGNEQYF. The CDR3 bases are TGTGCCAGTAGTATGGGAGGGGGTAACGAGCAGTACTTC. V gene TRBV19 combines with J gene TRBJ2-7; D is perhaps TRBD2 (7 bases). The CDR3 has 13 residues. The V and J ends lost 3 bases and 5 bases respectively, with 11 bases between them. Germline CDR1 and CDR2: LNHDA and SQIVND (reference sequence).

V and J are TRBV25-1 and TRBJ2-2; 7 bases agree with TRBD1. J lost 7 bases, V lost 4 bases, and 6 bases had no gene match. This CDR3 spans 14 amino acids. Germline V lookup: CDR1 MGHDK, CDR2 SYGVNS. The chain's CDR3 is CASSVGTVLGELFF. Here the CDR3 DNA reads TGTGCCAGCAGTGTGGGGACAGTGCTCGGGGAGCTGTTTTTT.

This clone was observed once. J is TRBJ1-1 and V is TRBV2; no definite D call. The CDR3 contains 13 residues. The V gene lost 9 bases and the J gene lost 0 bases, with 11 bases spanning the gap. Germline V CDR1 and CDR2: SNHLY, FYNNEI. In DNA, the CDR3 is TGTGCCAGTTTACGGGAGATGAACACTGAAGCTTTCTTT. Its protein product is CASLREMNTEAFF.

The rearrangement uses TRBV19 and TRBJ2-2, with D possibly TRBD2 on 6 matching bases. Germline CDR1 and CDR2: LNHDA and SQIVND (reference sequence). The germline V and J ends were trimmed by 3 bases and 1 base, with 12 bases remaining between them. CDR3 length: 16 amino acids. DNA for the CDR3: TGTGCCAGTAGTATCCGAGGCGGGGTGAACACCGGGGAGCTGTTTTTT. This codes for CASSIRGGVNTGELFF. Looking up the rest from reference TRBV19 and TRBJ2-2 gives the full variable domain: DGGITQSPKYLFRKEGQNVTLSCEQNLNHDAMYWYRQDPGQGLRLIYYSQIVNDFQKGDIAEGYSVSREKKESFPLTVTSAQKNPTAFYLCASSIRGGVNTGELFFGEGSRLTVL.

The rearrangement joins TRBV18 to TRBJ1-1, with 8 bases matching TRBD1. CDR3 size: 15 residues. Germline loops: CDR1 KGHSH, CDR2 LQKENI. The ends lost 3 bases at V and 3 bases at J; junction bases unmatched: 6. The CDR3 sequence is CASSPRQGRDTEAFF. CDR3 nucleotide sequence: TGTGCCAGCTCACCTCGACAGGGGCGGGACACTGAAGCTTTCTTT.

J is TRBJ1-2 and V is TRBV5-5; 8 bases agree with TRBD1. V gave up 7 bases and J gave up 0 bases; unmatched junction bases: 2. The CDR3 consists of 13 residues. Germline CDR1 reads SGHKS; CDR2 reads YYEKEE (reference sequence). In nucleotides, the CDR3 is TGTGCCAGCCGGGACAGGACTAACTATGGCTACACCTTC. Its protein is CASRDRTNYGYTF.

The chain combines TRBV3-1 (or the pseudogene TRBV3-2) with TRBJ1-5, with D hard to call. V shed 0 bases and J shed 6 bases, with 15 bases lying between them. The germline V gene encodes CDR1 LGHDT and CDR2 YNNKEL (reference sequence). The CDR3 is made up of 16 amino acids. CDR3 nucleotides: TGTGCCAGCAGCCAAGAGGGAGGAGGGCGAGGTCAGCCCCAGCATTTT. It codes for CASSQEGGGRGQPQHF.